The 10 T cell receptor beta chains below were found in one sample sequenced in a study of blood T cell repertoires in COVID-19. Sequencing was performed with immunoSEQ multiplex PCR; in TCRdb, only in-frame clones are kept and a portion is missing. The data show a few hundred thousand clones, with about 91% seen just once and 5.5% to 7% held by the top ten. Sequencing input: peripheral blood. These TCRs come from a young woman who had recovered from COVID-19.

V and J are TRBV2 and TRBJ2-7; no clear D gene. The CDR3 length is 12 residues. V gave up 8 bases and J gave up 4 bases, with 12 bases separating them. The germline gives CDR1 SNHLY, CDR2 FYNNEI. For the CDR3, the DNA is TGTGCCAGCTGGGCAGGCACTTACGAGCAGTACTTC. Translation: CASWAGTYEQYF.

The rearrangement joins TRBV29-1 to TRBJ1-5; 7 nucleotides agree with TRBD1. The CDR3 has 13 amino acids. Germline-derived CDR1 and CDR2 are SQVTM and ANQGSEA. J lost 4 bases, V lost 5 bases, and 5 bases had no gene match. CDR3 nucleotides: TGCAGCGTTCGGACAGGACAAAATCAGCCCCAGCATTTT. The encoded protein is CSVRTGQNQPQHF.

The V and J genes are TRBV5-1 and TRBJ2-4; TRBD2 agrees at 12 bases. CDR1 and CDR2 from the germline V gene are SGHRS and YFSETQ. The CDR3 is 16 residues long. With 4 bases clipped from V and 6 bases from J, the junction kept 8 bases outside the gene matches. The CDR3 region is CASSPTSGGILNIQYF. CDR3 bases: TGCGCCAGCAGCCCAACTAGCGGGGGGATACTAAACATTCAGTACTTC.

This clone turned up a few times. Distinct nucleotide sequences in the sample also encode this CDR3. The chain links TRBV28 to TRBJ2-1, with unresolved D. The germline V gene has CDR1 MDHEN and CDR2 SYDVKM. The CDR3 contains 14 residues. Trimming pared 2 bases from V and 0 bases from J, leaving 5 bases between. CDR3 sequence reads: CASSLTGSYNEQFF. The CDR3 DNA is TGTGCCAGCAGTTTAACCGGCTCCTACAATGAGCAGTTCTTC.

The CDR3 loop is CASSSLTSGVSGTDTQYF. The CDR3 DNA follows: TGTGCCAGCAGCTCTCTGACTAGCGGGGTATCGGGCACAGATACGCAGTATTTT. This chain uses TRBV5-4 with TRBJ2-3, with TRBD2 identical over 11 bases. The germline CDR1 and CDR2 sequences are SGHNT and YYREEE (reference sequence). Trimming removed 3 bases from V and 1 base from J; junction bases left unmatched: 10. This CDR3 contains 18 residues.

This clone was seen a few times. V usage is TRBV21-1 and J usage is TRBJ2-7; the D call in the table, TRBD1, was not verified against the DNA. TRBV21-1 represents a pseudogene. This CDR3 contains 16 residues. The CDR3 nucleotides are TGTGCCAGCGAGAGAAATGACAGGGAGTGGTCCTACGAGCAGTACTTC. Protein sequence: CASERNDREWSYEQYF.

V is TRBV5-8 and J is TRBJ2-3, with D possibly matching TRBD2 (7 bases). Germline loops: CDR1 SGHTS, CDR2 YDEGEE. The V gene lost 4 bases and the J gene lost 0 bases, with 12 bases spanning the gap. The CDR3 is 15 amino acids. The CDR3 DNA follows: TGTGCCAGCAGCCTAGGGGGGGACAGCACAGATACGCAGTATTTT. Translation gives CASSLGGDSTDTQYF.

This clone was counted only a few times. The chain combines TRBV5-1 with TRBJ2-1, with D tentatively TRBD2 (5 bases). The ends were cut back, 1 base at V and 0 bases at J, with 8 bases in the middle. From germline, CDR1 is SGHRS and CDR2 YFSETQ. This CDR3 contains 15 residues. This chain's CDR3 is CASSLIGSSYNEQFF. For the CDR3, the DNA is TGCGCCAGCAGCTTGATAGGGAGCTCCTACAATGAGCAGTTCTTC.

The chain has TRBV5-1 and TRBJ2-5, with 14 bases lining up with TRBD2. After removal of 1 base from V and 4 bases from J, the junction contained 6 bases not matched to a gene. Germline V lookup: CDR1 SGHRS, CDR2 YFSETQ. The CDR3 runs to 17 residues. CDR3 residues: CASSLFVGLAGVETQYF. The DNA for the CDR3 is TGCGCCAGCAGCTTGTTCGTGGGACTAGCGGGGGTAGAGACCCAGTACTTC. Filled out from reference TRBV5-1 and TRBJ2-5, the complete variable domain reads KAGVTQTPRYLIKTRGQQVTLSCSPISGHRSVSWYQQTPGQGLQFLFEYFSETQRNKGNFPGRFSGRQFSNSRSEMNVSTLELGDSALYLCASSLFVGLAGVETQYFGPGTRLLVL.

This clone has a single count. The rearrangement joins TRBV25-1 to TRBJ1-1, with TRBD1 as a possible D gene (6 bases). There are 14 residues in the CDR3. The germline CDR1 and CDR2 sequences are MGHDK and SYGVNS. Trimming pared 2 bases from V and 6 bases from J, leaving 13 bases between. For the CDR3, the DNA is TGTGCCAGCAGTGAAGCCAGGGGATGGGCTGAAGCTTTCTTT. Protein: CASSEARGWAEAFF.